This TCR beta chain was documented in a study of cytomegalovirus exposure and HLA in healthy donors. Whole-study findings and limits: Associated with HLA alleles at 0.05 false discovery rate in a later analysis were around 17,000 TCR beta sequences. Cytomegalovirus association was assigned to about 150 TCR beta chains.

The donors gave bone marrow, and they were healthy. Donors showed nominal health when sampled, although they likely had unrecorded immune exposures. In regard to this clone: Its target is not known.

The PCR made use of 60 Vbeta and 13 Jbeta primers. Profiling relied on immunoSEQ multiplex PCR, and the TCRdb table lists in-frame clones only, not all of them. The table has about 190,000 clones, around three quarters seen once. Germline lookup yields CDR1 SGHVS and CDR2 FQNEAQ. The CDR3 consists of 13 residues. Trimming pared 5 bases from V and 4 bases from J, leaving 9 bases between. The TCR was taken from a young woman in good health and CMV-seronegative. The chain has TRBV7-8 and TRBJ1-5; D may be TRBD1 (5 bases). Sequencing was performed on PBMCs. In DNA, the CDR3 is TGTGCCAGCAGCCCCCGACAGAATCAGCCCCAGCATTTT. Protein sequence: CASSPRQNQPQHF.